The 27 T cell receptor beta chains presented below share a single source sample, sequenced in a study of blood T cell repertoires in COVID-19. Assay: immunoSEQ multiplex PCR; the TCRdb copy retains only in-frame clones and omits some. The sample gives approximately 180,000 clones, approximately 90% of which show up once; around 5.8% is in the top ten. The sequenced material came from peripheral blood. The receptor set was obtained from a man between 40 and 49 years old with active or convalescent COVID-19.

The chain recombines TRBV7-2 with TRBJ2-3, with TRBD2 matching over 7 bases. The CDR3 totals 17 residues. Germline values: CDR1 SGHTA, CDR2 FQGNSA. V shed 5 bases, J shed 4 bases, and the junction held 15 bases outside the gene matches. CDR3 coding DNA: TGTGCCAGCAGCAAAGGACTAGTCCTCTCCCTAGCAGATACGCAGTATTTT. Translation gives CASSKGLVLSLADTQYF.

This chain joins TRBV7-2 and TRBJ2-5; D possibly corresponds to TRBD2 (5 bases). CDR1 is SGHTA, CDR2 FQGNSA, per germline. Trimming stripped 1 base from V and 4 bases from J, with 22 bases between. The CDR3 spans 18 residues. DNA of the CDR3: TGTGCCAGCAGCTTAGGTTTAGTTGAGAGGGCCGTTCTAGAGACCCAGTACTTC. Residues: CASSLGLVERAVLETQYF.

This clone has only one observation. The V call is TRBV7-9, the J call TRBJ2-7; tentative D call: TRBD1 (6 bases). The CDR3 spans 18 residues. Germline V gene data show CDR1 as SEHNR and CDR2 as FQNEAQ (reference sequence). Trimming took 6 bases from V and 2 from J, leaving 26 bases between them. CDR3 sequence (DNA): TGTGCCAGCAGGGGATCAGATACAGGGAACATAAGACCCTACGAGCAGTACTTC. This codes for CASRGSDTGNIRPYEQYF.

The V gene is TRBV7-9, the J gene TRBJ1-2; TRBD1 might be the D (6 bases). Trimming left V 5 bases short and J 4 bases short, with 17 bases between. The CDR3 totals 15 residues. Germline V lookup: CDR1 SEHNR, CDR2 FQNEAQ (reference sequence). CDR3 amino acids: CASSPRTDSPYGYTF. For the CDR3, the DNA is TGTGCCAGCAGCCCGCGGACAGATTCCCCCTATGGCTACACCTTC.

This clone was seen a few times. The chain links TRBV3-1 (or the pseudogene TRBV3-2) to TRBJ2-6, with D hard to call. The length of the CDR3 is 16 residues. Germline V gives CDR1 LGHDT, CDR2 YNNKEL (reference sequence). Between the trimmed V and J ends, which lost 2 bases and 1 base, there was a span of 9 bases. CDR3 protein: CASSQILLSGANVLTF. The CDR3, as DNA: TGTGCCAGCAGCCAAATTCTCCTATCTGGGGCCAACGTCCTGACTTTC.

DNA of the CDR3: TGTGCCAGCAGTTACGGGGGGGCCCCCCCTGGAAACACCATATATTTT. Translation gives CASSYGGAPPGNTIYF. V usage is TRBV6-5 and J usage is TRBJ1-3; D is possibly TRBD1 (6 bases). V was pared by 2 bases and J by 2 bases, with 13 bases between. This CDR3 region has 16 residues. Germline V CDR1 and CDR2: MNHEY, SVGAGI.

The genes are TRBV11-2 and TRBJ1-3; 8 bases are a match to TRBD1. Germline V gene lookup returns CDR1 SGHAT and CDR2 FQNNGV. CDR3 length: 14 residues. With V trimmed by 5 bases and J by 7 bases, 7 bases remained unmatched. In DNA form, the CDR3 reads TGTGCCAGCAGCCGTGACAGGGGAGGGAACACCATATATTTT. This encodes CASSRDRGGNTIYF.

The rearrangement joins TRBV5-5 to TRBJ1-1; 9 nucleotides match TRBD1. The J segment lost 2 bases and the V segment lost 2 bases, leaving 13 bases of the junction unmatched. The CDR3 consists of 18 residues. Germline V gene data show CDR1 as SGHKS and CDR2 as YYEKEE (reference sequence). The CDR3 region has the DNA TGTGCCAGCAGCTTCTACAGGGGGCCGGGGGACCCTAACACTGAAGCTTTCTTT. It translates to CASSFYRGPGDPNTEAFF.

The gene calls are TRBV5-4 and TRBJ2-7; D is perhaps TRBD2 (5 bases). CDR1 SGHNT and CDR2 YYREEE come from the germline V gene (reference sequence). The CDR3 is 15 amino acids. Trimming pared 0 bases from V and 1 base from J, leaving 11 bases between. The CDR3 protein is CASSLGRGASYEQYF. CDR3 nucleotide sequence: TGTGCCAGCAGCTTGGGTCGGGGAGCTTCCTACGAGCAGTACTTC.

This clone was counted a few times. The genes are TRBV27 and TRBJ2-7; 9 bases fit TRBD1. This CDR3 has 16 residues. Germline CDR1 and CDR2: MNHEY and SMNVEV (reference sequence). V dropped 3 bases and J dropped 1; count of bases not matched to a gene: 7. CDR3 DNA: TGTGCCAGCAGTTTCACCGGGACAGGGTATTCCTACGAGCAGTACTTC. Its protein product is CASSFTGTGYSYEQYF.

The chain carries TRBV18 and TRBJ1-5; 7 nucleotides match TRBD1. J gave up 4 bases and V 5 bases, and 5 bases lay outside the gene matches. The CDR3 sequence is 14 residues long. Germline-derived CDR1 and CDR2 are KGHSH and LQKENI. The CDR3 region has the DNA TGTGCCAGCTCATCGACAGGGAGGAATCAGCCCCAGCATTTT. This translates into CASSSTGRNQPQHF.

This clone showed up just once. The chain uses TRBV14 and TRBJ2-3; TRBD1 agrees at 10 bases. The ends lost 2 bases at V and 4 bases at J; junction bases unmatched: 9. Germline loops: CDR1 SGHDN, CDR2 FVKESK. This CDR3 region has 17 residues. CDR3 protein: CASSQSGTGVFADTQYF. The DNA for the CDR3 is TGTGCCAGCAGCCAATCCGGGACAGGGGTGTTCGCAGATACGCAGTATTTT. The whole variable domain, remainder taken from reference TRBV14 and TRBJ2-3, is EAGVTQFPSHSVIEKGQTVTLRCDPISGHDNLYWYRRVMGKEIKFLLHFVKESKQDESGMPNNRFLAERTGGTYSTLKVQPAELEDSGVYFCASSQSGTGVFADTQYFGPGTRLTVL.

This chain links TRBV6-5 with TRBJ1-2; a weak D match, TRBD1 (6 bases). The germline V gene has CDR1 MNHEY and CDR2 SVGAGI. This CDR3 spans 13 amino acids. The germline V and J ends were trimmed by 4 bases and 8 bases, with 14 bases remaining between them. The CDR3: CASSLGTGRGYTF. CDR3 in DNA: TGTGCCAGCAGTTTAGGAACAGGGCGCGGCTACACCTTC.

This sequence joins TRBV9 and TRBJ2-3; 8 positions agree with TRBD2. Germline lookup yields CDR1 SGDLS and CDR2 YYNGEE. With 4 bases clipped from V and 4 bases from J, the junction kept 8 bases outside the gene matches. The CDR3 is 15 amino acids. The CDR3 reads CASSLRTSSSDTQYF. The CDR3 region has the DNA TGTGCCAGCAGCCTTCGGACTAGCAGTTCAGATACGCAGTATTTT.

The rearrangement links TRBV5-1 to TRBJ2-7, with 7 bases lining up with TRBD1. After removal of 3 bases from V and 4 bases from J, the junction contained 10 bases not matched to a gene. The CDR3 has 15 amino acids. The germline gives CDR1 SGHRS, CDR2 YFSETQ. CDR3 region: CASSWGGTASYEQYF. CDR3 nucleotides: TGCGCCAGCAGCTGGGGTGGGACAGCATCTTACGAGCAGTACTTC. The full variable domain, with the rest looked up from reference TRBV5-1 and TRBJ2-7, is KAGVTQTPRYLIKTRGQQVTLSCSPISGHRSVSWYQQTPGQGLQFLFEYFSETQRNKGNFPGRFSGRQFSNSRSEMNVSTLELGDSALYLCASSWGGTASYEQYFGPGTRLTVT.

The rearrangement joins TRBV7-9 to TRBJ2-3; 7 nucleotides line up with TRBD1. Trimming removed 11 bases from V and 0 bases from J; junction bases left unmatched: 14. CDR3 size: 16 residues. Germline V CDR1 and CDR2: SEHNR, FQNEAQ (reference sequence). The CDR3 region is CAGTDLRAESTDTQYF. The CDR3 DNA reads TGTGCCGGGACAGATTTACGGGCAGAAAGCACAGATACGCAGTATTTT.

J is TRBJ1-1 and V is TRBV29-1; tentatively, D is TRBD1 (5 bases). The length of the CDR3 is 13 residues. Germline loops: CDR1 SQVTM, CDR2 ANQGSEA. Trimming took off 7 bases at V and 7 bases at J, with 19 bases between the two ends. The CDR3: CSGGEAGNFEAFF. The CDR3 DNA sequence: TGCAGCGGAGGGGAGGCGGGGAACTTTGAAGCTTTCTTT.

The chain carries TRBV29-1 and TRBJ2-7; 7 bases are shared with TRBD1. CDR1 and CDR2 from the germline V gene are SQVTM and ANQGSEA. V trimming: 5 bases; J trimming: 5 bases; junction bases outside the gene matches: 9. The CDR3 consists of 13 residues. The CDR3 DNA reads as TGCAGCGTTTTTCCGAGGGGGCGAGACGAGCAGTACTTC. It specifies CSVFPRGRDEQYF.

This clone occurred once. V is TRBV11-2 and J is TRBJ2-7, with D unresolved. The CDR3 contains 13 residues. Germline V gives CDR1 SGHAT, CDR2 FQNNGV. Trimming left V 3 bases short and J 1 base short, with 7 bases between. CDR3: CASSFSRSYEQYF. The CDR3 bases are TGTGCCAGCAGCTTTTCCAGGTCCTACGAGCAGTACTTC.

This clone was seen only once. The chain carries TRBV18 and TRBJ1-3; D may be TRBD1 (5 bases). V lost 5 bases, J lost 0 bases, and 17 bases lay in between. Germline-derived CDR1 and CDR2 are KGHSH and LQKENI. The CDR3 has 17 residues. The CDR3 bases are TGTGCCAGCTCAACCACGCCACAGGTTTTCTCTGGAAACACCATATATTTT. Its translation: CASSTTPQVFSGNTIYF. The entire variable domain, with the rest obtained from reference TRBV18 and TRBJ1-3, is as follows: NAGVMQNPRHLVRRRGQEARLRCSPMKGHSHVYWYRQLPEEGLKFMVYLQKENIIDESGMPKERFSAEFPKEGPSILRIQQVVRGDSAAYFCASSTTPQVFSGNTIYFGEGSWLTVV.

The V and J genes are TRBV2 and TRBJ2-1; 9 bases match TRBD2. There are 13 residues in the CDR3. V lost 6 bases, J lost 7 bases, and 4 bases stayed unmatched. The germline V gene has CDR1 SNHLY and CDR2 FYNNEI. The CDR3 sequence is CASSLAGRNEQFF. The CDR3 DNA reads TGTGCCAGCAGCCTAGCGGGACGGAATGAGCAGTTCTTC.

The CDR3 reads CASSQEELAASTDTQYF. CDR3 sequence (DNA): TGCGCCAGCAGCCAAGAGGAACTAGCGGCTAGCACAGATACGCAGTATTTT. V and J are TRBV4-1 and TRBJ2-3, with 8 bases lining up with TRBD2. This CDR3 spans 17 amino acids. J was trimmed by 0 bases and V by 0 bases; bases with no gene match: 5. Germline-derived CDR1 and CDR2 are MGHRA and YSYEKL.

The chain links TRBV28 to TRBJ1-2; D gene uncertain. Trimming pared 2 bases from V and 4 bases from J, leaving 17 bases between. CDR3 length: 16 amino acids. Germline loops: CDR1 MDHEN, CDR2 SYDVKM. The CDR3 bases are TGTGCCAGCAGTTTAGATCCCCGAATCGAGGCCTATGGCTACACCTTC. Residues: CASSLDPRIEAYGYTF.

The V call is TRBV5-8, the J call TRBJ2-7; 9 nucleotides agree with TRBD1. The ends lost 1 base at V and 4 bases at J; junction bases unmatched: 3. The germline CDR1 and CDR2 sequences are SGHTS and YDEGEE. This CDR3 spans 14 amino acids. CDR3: CASSLTGGLYEQYF. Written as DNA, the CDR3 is TGTGCCAGCAGCTTGACAGGGGGCTTGTACGAGCAGTACTTC.

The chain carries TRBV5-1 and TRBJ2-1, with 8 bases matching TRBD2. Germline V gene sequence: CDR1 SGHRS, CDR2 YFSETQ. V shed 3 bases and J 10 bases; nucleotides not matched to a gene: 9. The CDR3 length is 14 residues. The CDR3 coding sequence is TGCGCCAGCAGCTCCATAAGCGGGAGCGGCGAGCAGTTCTTC. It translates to CASSSISGSGEQFF.

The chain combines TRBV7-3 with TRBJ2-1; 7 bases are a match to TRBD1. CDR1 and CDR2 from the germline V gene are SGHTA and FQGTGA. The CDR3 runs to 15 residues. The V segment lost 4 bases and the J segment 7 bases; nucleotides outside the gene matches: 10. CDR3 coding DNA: TGTGCCAGCAGCTACTTAGGGGGCGCTGGGAATGAGCAGTTCTTC. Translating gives CASSYLGGAGNEQFF.

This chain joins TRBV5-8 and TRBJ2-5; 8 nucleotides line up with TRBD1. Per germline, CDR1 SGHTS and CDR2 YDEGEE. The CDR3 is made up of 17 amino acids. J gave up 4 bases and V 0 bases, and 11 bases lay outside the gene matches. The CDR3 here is CASSLGVAGGEGETQYF. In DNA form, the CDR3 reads TGTGCCAGCAGCTTGGGTGTTGCAGGGGGCGAGGGAGAGACCCAGTACTTC.